These 18 T cell receptor beta chains were all obtained from the same sample, sequenced in a study of CD8 T cells in ankylosing spondylitis. Study results and limitations: A motif in TCR beta, a set of roughly eight highly homologous variants, appeared characteristic of ankylosing spondylitis blood.

One entry per CDR3 protein, called by TCRdb with MiXCR from the 5' RACE reads. The table records more than 650,000 distinct CDR3 sequences, roughly 10% of them present only once. No antigen has been identified for these receptors. Sequencing used blood, either unsorted or a sorted T cell fraction (not recorded which). The receptors stem from a male donor with ankylosing spondylitis.

This clonotype occurred a few times. A junction boundary mismatches the germline segment, possibly from a read error. The rearrangement joins TRBV6-5 to TRBJ1-2; perhaps TRBD1 as D (6 bases). The CDR3 runs to 13 residues. Looked up from germline, CDR1 is MNHEY and CDR2 is SVGAGI. CDR3: CASSLRGGERVIF. The CDR3 region has the DNA TGTGCCAGCAGTTTAAGAGGGGGGGAGAGGGTCATCTTC.

This sequence joins TRBV6-1 and TRBJ1-3; D is perhaps TRBD1 (6 bases). Between the trimmed V and J ends, which lost 6 bases and 0 bases, there was a span of 15 bases. Germline CDR1 MNHNS, CDR2 SASEGT. CDR3 size: 16 residues. The CDR3 spells CASRVGGRSSGNTIYF. In DNA, the CDR3 is TGTGCCAGCAGAGTCGGGGGCAGAAGCTCTGGAAACACCATATATTTT.

In this sample, this clonotype turned up many times. This chain connects TRBV12-3 or TRBV12-4 to TRBJ2-7, with D unresolved. With 4 bases removed from V and 6 bases from J, the gap between germline ends came to 10 bases. The CDR3 is made up of 12 amino acids. The CDR3 reads CASSSNEAEQYF. CDR3 sequence (DNA): TGTGCCAGCAGTTCCAACGAGGCCGAGCAGTACTTC.

This clonotype was detected many times. J is TRBJ2-7 and V is TRBV7-6; D perhaps matches TRBD1 (5 bases). CDR1 is SGHVS and CDR2 is FNYEAQ in the germline V gene. The CDR3 sequence is 13 residues long. Trimming stripped 1 base from V and 3 bases from J, with 7 bases between. This chain's CDR3 is CASSLEQGYEQYF. Written as DNA, the CDR3 is TGTGCCAGCAGCTTAGAGCAGGGCTACGAGCAGTACTTC.

This clonotype occurred a few times. CDR3 sequence (DNA): TGTGCCAGCAGTTTGTCAGGGATCTATGGCTACACCTTC. Its translation: CASSLSGIYGYTF. The chain uses TRBV12-3 or TRBV12-4 and TRBJ1-2, with a weak D call TRBD1 (5 bases). The CDR3 has 13 residues. V lost 3 bases, J lost 4 bases, and 9 bases lay in between.

This clonotype was counted only a few times. The chain is built from TRBV29-1 and TRBJ1-1, with a possible D match to TRBD1 (6 bases). Germline V CDR1 and CDR2: SQVTM, ANQGSEA. The ends were cut back, 6 bases at V and 3 bases at J, with 14 bases in the middle. The CDR3 contains 13 residues. The CDR3 nucleotides read TGCAGCGTAAACAGGGTAATAGACACTGAAGCTTTCTTT. Translated: CSVNRVIDTEAFF.

The chain employs TRBV4-3 and TRBJ1-2; the match to TRBD1 covers 8 bases. There are 16 residues in the CDR3. J was trimmed by 0 bases and V by 2 bases; bases with no gene match: 5. Germline loops: CDR1 LGHNA, CDR2 YSLEER. The DNA for the CDR3 is TGCGCCAGCAGCCAACTGACGACAGGGGCTAACTATGGCTACACCTTC. Amino acid sequence: CASSQLTTGANYGYTF.

This clonotype has at least ten counts. V is TRBV7-9 and J is TRBJ2-3; TRBD2 agrees at 8 bases. The CDR3 loop spans 16 amino acids. Germline V gene lookup returns CDR1 SEHNR and CDR2 FQNEAQ (reference sequence). Losses at the gene ends were 1 base for V and 5 bases for J; bases not matched to a gene: 8. The CDR3 protein is CASSLGAGGPEDTQYF. The CDR3 DNA is TGTGCCAGCAGCTTAGGTGCGGGAGGCCCGGAAGATACGCAGTATTTT.

This clonotype was detected only a few times. V and J are TRBV29-1 and TRBJ2-5, with D unresolved. CDR3 size: 11 residues. The V gene lost 6 bases and the J gene lost 5 bases, with 10 bases spanning the gap. Germline CDR1 SQVTM, CDR2 ANQGSEA. Written as DNA, the CDR3 is TGCAGCGTCGATTTGTTGGAGACCCAGTACTTC. Translation: CSVDLLETQYF.

This clonotype was detected a few times. The V gene is TRBV6-1, the J gene TRBJ2-4, with D perhaps assigned TRBD1 or TRBD2 (5 bases each). Trimming stripped 6 bases from V and 5 bases from J, with 11 bases between. CDR1 is MNHNS and CDR2 is SASEGT in the germline V gene. The CDR3 runs to 13 residues. Here the CDR3 reads CASSWDPENIQYF. The CDR3, as DNA: TGTGCCAGCAGCTGGGACCCCGAAAACATTCAGTACTTC.

This clonotype was seen more than once but under ten times. The rearrangement links TRBV7-2 to TRBJ2-7; a possible D gene is TRBD1 (6 bases). Germline CDR1 SGHTA, CDR2 FQGNSA. The V end lost 3 bases, the J end lost 3 bases, and 18 bases lay between the germline ends. The CDR3 extends over 16 amino acids. CDR3 nucleotides: TGTGCCAGCAGCTTGAGCTCCGGGACACCACTCTACGAGCAGTACTTC. Its protein is CASSLSSGTPLYEQYF.

This chain connects TRBV28 to TRBJ2-7, with 7 bases matching TRBD2. Unmatched junction bases numbered 6, after V lost 2 bases and J lost 2 bases. From germline, CDR1 is MDHEN and CDR2 SYDVKM. The length of the CDR3 is 15 residues. CDR3 DNA: TGTGCCAGCAGTTTAGGAGGACTAGACCCCTACGAGCAGTACTTC. Translated: CASSLGGLDPYEQYF.

The chain is built from TRBV7-2 and TRBJ1-1; perhaps TRBD1 as D (5 bases). Germline V gene lookup returns CDR1 SGHTA and CDR2 FQGNSA. Trimming took off 5 bases at V and 5 bases at J, with 15 bases between the two ends. The CDR3 totals 14 residues. CDR3 loop: CASSPEGPGTEAFF. The CDR3 nucleotides read TGTGCCAGCAGCCCTGAAGGTCCAGGGACTGAAGCTTTCTTT.

This clonotype was detected ten times or more. The CDR3 sequence: CATSDFEGGPDTQYF. DNA of the CDR3: TGTGCCACCAGTGATTTCGAAGGGGGCCCGGATACGCAGTATTTT. The chain recombines TRBV24-1 with TRBJ2-3; 7 nucleotides align to TRBD1. Trimming cost V 1 base and J 6 bases; bases outside gene matches: 6. The length of the CDR3 is 15 residues. The V gene's germline CDR1 is KGHDR and CDR2 SFDVKD.

This clonotype turned up a few times. This rearrangement joins TRBV2 to TRBJ2-7; 7 nucleotides line up with TRBD2. CDR3 length: 14 residues. The V segment lost 3 bases and the J segment 8 bases; nucleotides outside the gene matches: 10. Germline assignment: CDR1 SNHLY and CDR2 FYNNEI. The DNA of the CDR3 is TGTGCCAGCAGTGACGTGGGGACTACCCCTCAGCAGTACTTC. The encoded protein is CASSDVGTTPQQYF.

This clonotype was seen at least ten times. The chain links TRBV6-5 to TRBJ2-7; no definite D call. CDR3 length: 14 residues. CDR1 and CDR2 from the germline V gene are MNHEY and SVGAGI. V lost 0 bases to trimming and J lost 5 bases, with 11 bases between them. The CDR3 bases are TGTGCCAGCAGTTACTCGAGGTTGAGAGACGAGCAGTACTTC. Amino acids: CASSYSRLRDEQYF.

The chain is built from TRBV2 and TRBJ2-2; D might be TRBD2 (6 bases). The CDR3 runs to 14 residues. Germline CDR1 reads SNHLY; CDR2 reads FYNNEI. V shed 6 bases and J shed 4 bases, with 12 bases lying between them. The CDR3 region has the DNA TGTGCCAGCAGCAAGGAGGGGTCCACCGGGGAGCTGTTTTTT. This gives the protein CASSKEGSTGELFF.

V usage is TRBV5-1 and J usage is TRBJ1-4, with no clear D. This CDR3 region has 14 residues. Germline lookup yields CDR1 SGHRS and CDR2 YFSETQ. V lost 3 bases to trimming and J lost 8 bases, with 14 bases between them. For the CDR3, the DNA is TGCGCCAGCAGCTCGGACCGAATGAGGGAAAAACTGTTTTTT. Protein: CASSSDRMREKLFF.